This T cell receptor (beta chain) appears in the sequencing data of a study of shared clonotypes between healthy human individuals. Using immunoSEQ multiplex PCR, the repertoire was profiled, and TCRdb retains in-frame clones only, with some absent. The sample lists about 2,500,000 clones, approximately 94% occurring once. Germline V lookup: CDR1 MNHEY, CDR2 SVGAGI. CDR3 length: 14 amino acids. V shed 7 bases and J shed 10 bases, with 17 bases lying between them. Sequencing was carried out using naive CD4+ T cells sorted from blood. Subset here: CD45RA+ positively selected. This rearrangement joins TRBV6-5 to TRBJ1-6, with D perhaps TRBD1 (5 bases). This clonotype originated in a young man in good health. DNA for the CDR3: TGTGCCAGCAAAGAAGAGGGGAGGGGATCACCCCTCCACTTT. Translation: CASKEEGRGSPLHF.